This record concerns one T cell receptor (beta chain) sequence. Its matching antigen is unknown. The entry originates in a study of graft-versus-host responses after intestinal transplantation. About the research overall: Uniformly, recipients were administered anti-thymocyte globulin induction with subsequent tacrolimus and steroids for approximately three years.

Repertoires were generated with immunoSEQ multiplex PCR, while TCRdb's copy carries only in-frame clones and drops some. This repertoire shows about 90,000 clones, 90% to 95% found once; its top ten account for 1.1%. The V end lost 4 bases, the J end lost 2 bases, and 15 bases lay between the germline ends. CDR3 length: 15 amino acids. Germline V CDR1 and CDR2: LNHDA, SQIVND (reference sequence). Study-level findings and limits: Levels of circulating GvH clones at their peak were associated with early post-transplant HvG declines. Some patients had graft-donor T cell macrochimerism, and their allografts showed high graft-versus-host to host-versus-graft clonal ratios.

The TCR sequence derives from a human donor who was the organ donor for an intestinal transplant. This chain uses TRBV19 with TRBJ2-7; D ambiguous. The source material was unstimulated CD8+ T cells sorted from spleen or lymph node cells, sampled before transplant. The CDR3 is CASSTDSWMAYEQYF. CDR3 nucleotide sequence: TGTGCCAGTAGTACCGACTCCTGGATGGCCTACGAGCAGTACTTC.